This T cell receptor (beta chain) was recorded in a study of technical replicates of blood from a few donors. Data came from immunoSEQ multiplex PCR; TCRdb stores just in-frame clones and leaves some out. The sample contains about 88,000 clones, around 93% of which appear only once. The CDR3 extends over 14 amino acids. In germline, CDR1 is MGHRA, CDR2 YSYEKL. The ends lost 6 bases at V and 4 bases at J; junction bases unmatched: 4. The genes are TRBV4-1 and TRBJ2-1, with 9 bases lining up with TRBD1. Sequencing used T cells isolated from PBMCs. This clonotype originated in a human donor in good health. CDR3 in DNA: TGCGCCAGCAGTAAGACAGGGGGATACAATGAGCAGTTCTTC. Translating gives CASSKTGGYNEQFF.